The 9 T cell receptor beta chains presented below share a single source sample, sequenced in a study of CD8+ T cells in alopecia areata. Treatment given: oral pan-JAK inhibitor, 5-10 mg twice daily. RNA, once extracted, was reverse transcribed into cDNA for use as the sequencing template. Sequencing used immunoSEQ multiplex PCR; TCRdb keeps in-frame clones, though not all of them. The profile covers about 220,000 clones, with around 57% appearing a single time and roughly 1.4% taken by the ten largest. The input for sequencing was CD4+ T cells sorted from blood, taken at week 4, from a patient treated with tofacitinib. These TCRs come from a human donor with alopecia areata.

This chain uses TRBV7-2 with TRBJ1-5; D call uncertain. Deletions cut 4 bases from V and 0 bases from J, with 7 bases between. This CDR3 has 14 amino acids. Germline V gene data show CDR1 as SGHTA and CDR2 as FQGNSA. The chain's CDR3 is CASSSWISNQPQHF. The CDR3 DNA reads as TGTGCCAGCAGCTCTTGGATTAGCAATCAGCCCCAGCATTTT.

The rearrangement joins TRBV2 to TRBJ1-4; 7 bases align to TRBD1. Germline CDR1 reads SNHLY; CDR2 reads FYNNEI. The CDR3 sequence is 14 residues long. The trim removed 6 bases at V and 1 base at J, leaving 2 bases unmatched. The CDR3: CASSGTETNEKLFF. In DNA, the CDR3 is TGTGCCAGCAGCGGGACAGAAACTAATGAAAAACTGTTTTTT.

J is TRBJ1-6 and V is TRBV10-3; 7 positions agree with TRBD1. Germline lookup yields CDR1 ENHRY and CDR2 SYGVKD. The CDR3 spans 13 residues. After removal of 6 bases from V and 7 bases from J, the junction contained 3 bases not matched to a gene. In nucleotides, the CDR3 is TGTGCCATCAGCGGACAGGAAAATTCACCCCTCCACTTT. This translates into CAISGQENSPLHF.

The V and J genes are TRBV2 and TRBJ1-2, with 8 bases aligning to TRBD1. The CDR3 is 14 amino acids. The J segment lost 4 bases and the V segment lost 7 bases, leaving 8 bases of the junction unmatched. CDR1 and CDR2 from the germline V gene are SNHLY and FYNNEI. CDR3 coding DNA: TGTGCCAGCAAACCGGGACAGGTGGTCTATGGCTACACCTTC. Its translation: CASKPGQVVYGYTF.

This clone has a handful of counts. The V gene is TRBV29-1, the J gene TRBJ2-3; 7 bases match TRBD2. Per the germline V gene, CDR1 is SQVTM and CDR2 is ANQGSEA. V shed 7 bases, J shed 5 bases, and the junction held 6 bases outside the gene matches. The CDR3 has 12 amino acids. DNA for the CDR3: TGCAGCGGCGGGGGAAGGGGAGATACGCAGTATTTT. Translation gives CSGGGRGDTQYF.

V and J are TRBV5-1 and TRBJ1-5; D is uncertain. This CDR3 is 15 amino acids long. V lost 5 bases and J lost 2, with 14 bases in between. The germline V gene encodes CDR1 SGHRS and CDR2 YFSETQ. The CDR3 DNA sequence: TGCGCCAGCAGGCGCGACACTCAGGGCAATCAGCCCCAGCATTTT. Translating gives CASRRDTQGNQPQHF.

The chain employs TRBV11-2 and TRBJ1-1; 7 bases align to TRBD1. The germline CDR1 and CDR2 sequences are SGHAT and FQNNGV. The CDR3 length is 13 residues. Losses at the gene ends were 6 bases for V and 10 bases for J; bases not matched to a gene: 11. The CDR3 region is CASRPPGDRRAFF. The CDR3 DNA reads TGTGCCAGCAGACCTCCGGGGGACAGAAGAGCTTTCTTT.

The rearrangement joins TRBV4-1 to TRBJ1-6; TRBD1 is a possible D gene (6 bases). The CDR3 covers 18 residues. The V gene lost 2 bases and the J gene lost 0 bases, with 14 bases spanning the gap. Germline V gives CDR1 MGHRA, CDR2 YSYEKL. CDR3: CASSQKPGGYSYNSPLHF. The CDR3 DNA reads as TGCGCCAGCAGCCAAAAGCCGGGGGGCTACTCCTATAATTCACCCCTCCACTTT.

The table lists this clone with many counts. V gene TRBV4-1 combines with J gene TRBJ1-2; weak D call: TRBD1 (5 bases). The V and J ends lost 0 bases and 3 bases respectively, with 11 bases between them. The CDR3 covers 15 residues. Per the germline V gene, CDR1 is MGHRA and CDR2 is YSYEKL. CDR3 DNA: TGCGCCAGCAGCCAAGATAGTTCGGGGGACTATGGCTACACCTTC. As protein: CASSQDSSGDYGYTF.